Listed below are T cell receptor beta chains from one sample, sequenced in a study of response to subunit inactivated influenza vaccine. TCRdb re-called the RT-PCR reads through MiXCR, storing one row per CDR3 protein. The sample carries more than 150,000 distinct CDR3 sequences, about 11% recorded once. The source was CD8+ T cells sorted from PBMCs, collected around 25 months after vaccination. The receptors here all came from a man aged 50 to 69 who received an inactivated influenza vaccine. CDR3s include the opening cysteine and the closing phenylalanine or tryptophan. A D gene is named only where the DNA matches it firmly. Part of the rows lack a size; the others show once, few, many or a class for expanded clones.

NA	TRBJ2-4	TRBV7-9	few	CASSFVTRDAKNIQYF	TGTGCCAGCAGCTTCGTGACCCGGGATGCCAAAAACATTCAGTACTTC
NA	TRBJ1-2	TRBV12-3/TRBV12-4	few	CASSLRGPNYGYTF	TGTGCCAGCAGCCTTCGAGGACCCAACTATGGCTACACCTTC
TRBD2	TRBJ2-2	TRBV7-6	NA	CASSLAPSGGSTGELFF	TGTGCCAGCAGCTTAGCGCCCTCCGGCGGGAGCACCGGGGAGCTGTTTTTT
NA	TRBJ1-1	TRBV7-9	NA	CASKGKGGTEAFF	TGTGCCAGCAAAGGGAAGGGGGGCACTGAAGCTTTCTTT
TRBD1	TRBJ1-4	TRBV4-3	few	CASSQVGDSPEKLFF	TGCGCCAGCAGCCAAGTTGGGGACAGCCCTGAAAAACTGTTTTTT
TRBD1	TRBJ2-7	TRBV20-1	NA	CSARDLGQGYEQYF	TGCAGTGCTAGAGACTTGGGACAGGGGTACGAGCAGTACTTC
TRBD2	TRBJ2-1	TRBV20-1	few	CSARVLAGGQVRQFF	TGCAGTGCTAGAGTACTAGCGGGAGGCCAAGTGAGGCAGTTCTTC
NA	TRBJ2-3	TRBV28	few	CASSLLLADTQYF	TGTGCCAGCAGTCTCCTCCTGGCGGATACGCAGTATTTT
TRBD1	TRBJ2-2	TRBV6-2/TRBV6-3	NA	CASSLGTGPITGELFF	TGTGCCAGCAGTCTAGGGACAGGGCCCATCACCGGGGAGCTGTTTTTT
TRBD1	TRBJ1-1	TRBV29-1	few	CSVRTGMNTEAFF	TGCAGCGTGAGGACAGGCATGAACACTGAAGCTTTCTTT
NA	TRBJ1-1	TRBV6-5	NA	CASSYGGGGTEAFF	TGTGCCAGCAGTTACGGCGGGGGGGGCACTGAAGCTTTCTTT
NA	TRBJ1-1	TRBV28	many	CASSLMGGGTEAFF	TGTGCCAGCAGTTTAATGGGGGGGGGGACTGAAGCTTTCTTT
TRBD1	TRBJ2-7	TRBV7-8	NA	CASSFEDRVIEQYF	TGTGCCAGCAGCTTCGAGGACAGGGTTATCGAGCAGTACTTC
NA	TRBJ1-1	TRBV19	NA	CASSIVGGGTEAFF	TGTGCCAGTAGTATAGTCGGGGGTGGCACTGAAGCTTTCTTT
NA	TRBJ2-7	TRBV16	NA	CASSRIGTTYEQYF	TGTGCCAGCAGCCGGATCGGGACAACCTACGAGCAGTACTTC
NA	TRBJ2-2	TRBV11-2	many	CASSSRTGELFF	TGTGCCAGCAGCTCACGCACCGGGGAGCTGTTTTTT
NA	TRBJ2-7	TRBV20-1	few	CSARDLDGTLGGEQYF	TGCAGTGCTAGAGATCTAGACGGAACCCTTGGTGGCGAGCAGTACTTC
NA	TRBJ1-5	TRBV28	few	CASSFVTDNQPQHF	TGTGCCAGCAGTTTTGTTACAGACAATCAGCCCCAGCATTTT
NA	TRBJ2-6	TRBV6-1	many	CASRQGYGANVLTF	TGTGCCAGCAGACAGGGTTACGGGGCCAACGTCCTGACTTTC
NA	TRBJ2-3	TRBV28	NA	CASSLVGQGDMTDTQYF	TGTGCCAGCAGCCTCGTCGGTCAAGGGGATATGACAGATACGCAGTATTTT
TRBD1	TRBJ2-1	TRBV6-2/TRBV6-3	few	CASSYPDRGTNEQFF	TGTGCCAGCAGTTACCCCGACAGGGGGACAAATGAGCAGTTCTTC
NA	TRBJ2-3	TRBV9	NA	CASSEEGVDTQYF	TGTGCCAGCAGCGAAGAGGGCGTAGATACGCAGTATTTT
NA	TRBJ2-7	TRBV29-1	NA	CSVEDHKTGGIWQYF	TGCAGCGTTGAAGATCATAAGACAGGTGGAATTTGGCAGTACTTC
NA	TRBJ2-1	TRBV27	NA	CASSLSRNEQFF	TGTGCCAGCAGTTTATCACGCAATGAGCAGTTCTTC
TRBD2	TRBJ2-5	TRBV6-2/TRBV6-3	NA	CASSYTRTSAETQYF	TGTGCCAGCAGTTACACCCGGACTAGCGCAGAGACCCAGTACTTC
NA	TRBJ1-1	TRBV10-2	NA	CASSEGRGGATEAFF	TGCGCCAGCAGTGAGGGTAGGGGGGGAGCCACTGAAGCTTTCTTT
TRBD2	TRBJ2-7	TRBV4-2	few	CASSQGLVIAGAYEQYF	TGTGCCAGCAGCCAAGGTCTTGTAATAGCGGGGGCCTACGAGCAGTACTTC
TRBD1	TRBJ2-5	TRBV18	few	CASSQWTGTQETQYF	TGTGCCAGCTCACAATGGACAGGTACACAAGAGACCCAGTACTTC
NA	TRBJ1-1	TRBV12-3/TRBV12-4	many	CASSLVWNTEAFF	TGTGCCAGCAGTTTGGTCTGGAACACTGAAGCTTTCTTT
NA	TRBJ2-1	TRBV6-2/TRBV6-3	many	CASSKDGGSYNEQFF	TGTGCCAGCAGTAAAGATGGCGGATCCTACAATGAGCAGTTCTTC
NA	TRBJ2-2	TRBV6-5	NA	CARKTPGSCFF	NA
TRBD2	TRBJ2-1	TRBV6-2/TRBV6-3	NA	CASRLPTWREGPLHNEQFF	TGTGCCAGCAGACTACCGACTTGGCGGGAGGGCCCCCTCCACAATGAGCAGTTCTTC
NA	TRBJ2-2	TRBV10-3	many	CAISDQLAGGVNTGELFF	TGTGCCATCAGTGACCAACTTGCTGGCGGGGTGAACACCGGGGAGCTGTTTTTT
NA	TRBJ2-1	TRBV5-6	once	CASSPGVAAYNEQFF	TGTGCCAGCAGCCCCGGGGTAGCGGCATACAATGAGCAGTTCTTC
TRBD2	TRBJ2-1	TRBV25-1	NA	CASSIGTSGSREQFF	TGTGCCAGCAGCATCGGGACTAGCGGGAGTAGGGAGCAGTTCTTC
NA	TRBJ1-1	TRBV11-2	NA	CASTDLNTEAFF	TGTGCCAGCACCGATCTGAACACTGAAGCTTTCTTT
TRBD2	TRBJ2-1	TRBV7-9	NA	CASSLVRGGVDEQFF	TGTGCCAGCAGCTTAGTTCGGGGGGGTGTGGATGAGCAGTTCTTC
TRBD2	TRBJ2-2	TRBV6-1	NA	CASSATAGGGPGELFF	TGTGCCAGCAGTGCGACCGCGGGGGGTGGTCCCGGGGAGCTGTTTTTT
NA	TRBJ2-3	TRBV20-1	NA	CSATSGTHLTDTQYF	TGCAGTGCCACATCCGGGACTCATTTAACGGATACGCAGTATTTT
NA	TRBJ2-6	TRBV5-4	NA	CASSSPQHRSLLDSGANVLTF	TGTGCCAGCAGCTCCCCTCAACACAGGAGCCTACTCGACTCTGGGGCCAACGTCCTGACTTTC
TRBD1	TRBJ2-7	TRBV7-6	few	CASSLATGGDYEQYF	TGTGCCAGCAGCTTAGCGACAGGGGGCGACTACGAGCAGTACTTC
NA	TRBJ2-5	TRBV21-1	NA	CATDRDQETQYF	TGTGCCACCGACAGAGACCAAGAGACCCAGTACTTC
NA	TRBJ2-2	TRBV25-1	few	CASRKLGELFF	TGTGCCAGCAGAAAGTTGGGGGAGCTGTTTTTT
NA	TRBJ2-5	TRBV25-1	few	CASSEWGKETQYF	TGTGCCAGCAGTGAATGGGGCAAAGAGACCCAGTACTTC
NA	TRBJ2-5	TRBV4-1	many	CASSQDRIETQYF	TGCGCCAGCAGCCAAGATAGGATTGAGACCCAGTACTTC
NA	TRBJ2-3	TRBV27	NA	CASSPWGDTQYF	TGTGCCAGCAGCCCCTGGGGGGATACGCAGTATTTT
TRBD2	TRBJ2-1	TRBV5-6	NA	CAIGSPTSGRAGYNEQFF	TGTGCCATCGGCTCCCCGACTAGCGGGAGGGCCGGTTACAATGAGCAGTTCTTC
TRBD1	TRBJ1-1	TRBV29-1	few	CSARTGGNTEAFF	TGCAGCGCTAGGACAGGGGGAAACACTGAAGCTTTCTTT
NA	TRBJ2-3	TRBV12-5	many	CAPPRGTQYF	TGTGCTCCCCCCCGTGGTACGCAGTATTTT
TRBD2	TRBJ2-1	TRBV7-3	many	CASSLSLAGREQFF	TGTGCCAGCAGCTTATCCCTAGCGGGACGTGAGCAGTTCTTC
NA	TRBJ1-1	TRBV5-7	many	CASSLGHGIMSNTEAFF	TGTGCCAGCAGCTTGGGACACGGGATAATGTCGAACACTGAAGCTTTCTTT
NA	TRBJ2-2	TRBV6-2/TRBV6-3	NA	CASSYGRLGGGELFF	TGTGCCAGCAGTTACGGTAGACTGGGAGGCGGGGAGCTGTTTTTT
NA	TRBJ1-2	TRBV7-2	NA	CASSLDRTFNYGYTF	TGTGCCAGCAGCCTTGACAGGACTTTTAACTATGGCTACACCTTC
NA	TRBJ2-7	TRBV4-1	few	CASSQTDSPSIYEQYF	TGCGCCAGCAGCCAAACTGACAGTCCTTCCATCTACGAGCAGTACTTC
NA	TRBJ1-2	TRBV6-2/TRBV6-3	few	CASSSRWKNPQGLSNYGYTF	TGTGCCAGCAGTTCCCGGTGGAAAAACCCACAAGGATTATCTAACTATGGCTACACCTTC